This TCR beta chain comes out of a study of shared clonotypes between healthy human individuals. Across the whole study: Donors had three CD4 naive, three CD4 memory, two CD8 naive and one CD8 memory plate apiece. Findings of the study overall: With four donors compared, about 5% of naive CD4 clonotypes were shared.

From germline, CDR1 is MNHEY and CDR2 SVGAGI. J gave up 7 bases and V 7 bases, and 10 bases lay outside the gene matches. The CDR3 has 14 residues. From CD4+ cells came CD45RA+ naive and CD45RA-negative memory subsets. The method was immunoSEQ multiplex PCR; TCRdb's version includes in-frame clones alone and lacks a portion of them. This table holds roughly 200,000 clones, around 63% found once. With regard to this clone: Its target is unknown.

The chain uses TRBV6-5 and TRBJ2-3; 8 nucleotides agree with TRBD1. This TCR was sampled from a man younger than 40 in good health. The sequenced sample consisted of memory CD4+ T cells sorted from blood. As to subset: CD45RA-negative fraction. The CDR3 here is CASTAGQGVYTQYF. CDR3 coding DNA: TGTGCCAGCACCGCCGGACAGGGTGTTTATACGCAGTATTTT.